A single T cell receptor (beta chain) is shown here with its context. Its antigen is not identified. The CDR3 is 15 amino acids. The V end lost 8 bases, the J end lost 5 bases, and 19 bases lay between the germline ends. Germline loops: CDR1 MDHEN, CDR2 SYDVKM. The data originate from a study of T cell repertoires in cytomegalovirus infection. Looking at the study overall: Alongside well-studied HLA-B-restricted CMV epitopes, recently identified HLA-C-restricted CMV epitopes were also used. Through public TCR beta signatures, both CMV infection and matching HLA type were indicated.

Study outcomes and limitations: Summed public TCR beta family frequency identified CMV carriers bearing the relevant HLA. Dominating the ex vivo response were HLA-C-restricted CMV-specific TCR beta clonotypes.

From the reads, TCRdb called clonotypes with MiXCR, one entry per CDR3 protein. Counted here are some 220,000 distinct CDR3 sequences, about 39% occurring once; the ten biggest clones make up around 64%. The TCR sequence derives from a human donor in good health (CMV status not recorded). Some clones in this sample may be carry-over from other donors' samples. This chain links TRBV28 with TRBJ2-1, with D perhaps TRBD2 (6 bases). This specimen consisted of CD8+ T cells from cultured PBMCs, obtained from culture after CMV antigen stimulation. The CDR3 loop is CASFKTRSLNNEQFF. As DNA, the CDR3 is TGTGCCAGCTTTAAGACTAGATCCCTTAACAATGAGCAGTTCTTC.